These 20 T cell receptor beta chains came from one sample sequenced in a study of Graves' ophthalmopathy and Graves' hyperthyroidism. Amplification targeted the TCR beta CDR3 regions, with RNA transcripts as the source material. HTBI primers primed a first-round RT-PCR, and a second-round multiplex PCR followed. TCRdb processed the multiplex PCR reads anew with MiXCR; each CDR3 protein has one entry. The table has about 400,000 distinct CDR3 sequences, 15% to 20% seen once. Material: peripheral blood. These receptors came from a woman aged 18 to 35 with Graves' ophthalmopathy.

The gene calls are TRBV7-2 and TRBJ2-5; the match to TRBD2 covers 12 bases. CDR1 and CDR2 (germline): SGHTA, FQGNSA. The CDR3 has 15 residues. V shed 4 bases and J 5 bases; nucleotides not matched to a gene: 5. The CDR3 here is CASSSSGGAGETQYF. CDR3 nucleotide sequence: TGTGCCAGCAGCTCTAGCGGGGGGGCAGGGGAGACCCAGTACTTC. Together with reference TRBV7-2 and TRBJ2-5, the CDR3 gives the full variable domain: GAGVSQSPSNKVTEKGKDVELRCDPISGHTALYWYRQSLGQGLEFLIYFQGNSAPDKSGLPSDRFSAERTGGSVSTLTIQRTQQEDSAVYLCASSSSGGAGETQYFGPGTRLLVL.

The gene calls are TRBV6-1 and TRBJ1-1, with D possibly being TRBD1 (6 bases). CDR3 size: 13 residues. Germline assignment: CDR1 MNHNS and CDR2 SASEGT. V gave up 7 bases and J gave up 3 bases, with 12 bases separating them. As DNA, the CDR3 is TGTGCCAGCATGCGGGGGCCGGACACTGAAGCTTTCTTT. Its translation is CASMRGPDTEAFF.

This clonotype has ten or more counts. The chain carries TRBV6-2 or TRBV6-3 and TRBJ2-7, with D tentatively TRBD2 (5 bases). The CDR3 has 14 amino acids. CDR1 and CDR2 from the germline V gene are MNHEY and SVGEGT. Trimming took off 2 bases at V and 3 bases at J, with 11 bases between the two ends. CDR3 loop: CASSYPSGVYEQYF. The CDR3 bases are TGTGCCAGCAGTTACCCGAGCGGAGTCTACGAGCAGTACTTC.

This clonotype was counted many times. The chain links TRBV27 to TRBJ2-7, with 13 nucleotides matching TRBD2. Germline CDR1 and CDR2: MNHEY and SMNVEV (reference sequence). This CDR3 has 13 residues. V lost 8 bases and J lost 7; bases outside the gene matches: 5. CDR3 sequence (DNA): TGTGCCAGCGGACTAGCGGGAGATGTTGAGCAGTACTTC. As protein: CASGLAGDVEQYF.

This clonotype occurred many times. The chain uses TRBV10-2 and TRBJ1-5; D is ambiguous. This CDR3 spans 13 amino acids. Germline V CDR1 and CDR2: WSHSY, SAAADI. The ends were cut back, 10 bases at V and 5 bases at J, with 15 bases in the middle. The DNA of the CDR3 is TGCGCCACCCGATGGCAATCGGATCAGCCCCAGCATTTT. Its protein is CATRWQSDQPQHF.

This clonotype was seen repeatedly, ten times or more. The chain links TRBV6-5 to TRBJ2-7, with 7 nucleotides matching TRBD1. CDR1 MNHEY and CDR2 SVGAGI come from the germline V gene. This CDR3 is built from 16 residues. V lost 0 bases and J lost 2; bases outside the gene matches: 7. The DNA for the CDR3 is TGTGCCAGCAGTTACTCGAGAGGGGGCAGTACCTACGAGCAGTACTTC. Residues: CASSYSRGGSTYEQYF.

The sample holds many counts of this clonotype. The chain links TRBV6-5 to TRBJ1-6; TRBD1 matches 11 bases. The ends lost 6 bases at V and 13 bases at J; junction bases unmatched: 8. CDR1 and CDR2 (germline): MNHEY, SVGAGI. CDR3 length equals 14 residues. Written as DNA, the CDR3 is TGTGCCAGCAGCCCGGACAGGGGGCGGACTCCCCTCCACTTT. Translated, it gives CASSPDRGRTPLHF.

The chain carries TRBV12-3 or TRBV12-4 and TRBJ1-2; D may be TRBD1 (6 bases). V lost 3 bases to trimming and J lost 3 bases, with 11 bases between them. The CDR3 is 14 amino acids. For the CDR3, the DNA is TGTGCCAGCAGTTTCCCCGGGGGCGACTATGGCTACACCTTC. Residues: CASSFPGGDYGYTF.

This clonotype has at least ten counts. The CDR3 here is CVVDRYDTEAFF. The CDR3 region has the DNA TGTGTCGTAGACAGGTACGACACTGAAGCTTTCTTT. The chain carries TRBV30 and TRBJ1-1, with D possibly being TRBD1 (6 bases). The CDR3 sequence is 12 residues long. The germline V gene has CDR1 GTSNPN and CDR2 SVGIG (reference sequence).

Points on this clonotype: This could be a read error, since a much larger clone is one nucleotide away. The chain recombines TRBV9 with TRBJ2-2, with D unresolved. This CDR3 is 14 amino acids long. CDR1 is SGDLS and CDR2 is YYNGEE in the germline V gene. V gave up 4 bases and J gave up 2 bases, with 9 bases separating them. The CDR3 spells CASSPWSNTGELFF. DNA for the CDR3: TGTGCCAGCAGCCCATGGTCCAACACCGGGGAGCTGTTTTTT.

This clonotype has ten or more counts. The gene calls are TRBV19 and TRBJ2-2; D gene uncertain. Germline assignment: CDR1 LNHDA and CDR2 SQIVND (reference sequence). The CDR3 is made up of 17 amino acids. With 3 bases removed from V and 3 bases from J, the gap between germline ends came to 17 bases. CDR3 protein: CASSIQVRVSDTGELFF. The CDR3 DNA reads TGTGCCAGTAGTATCCAGGTCCGGGTCTCGGACACCGGGGAGCTGTTTTTT.

This clonotype showed up just a few times. The V and J genes are TRBV12-3 or TRBV12-4 and TRBJ2-5; TRBD1 agrees at 7 bases. V shed 6 bases, J shed 5 bases, and the junction held 12 bases outside the gene matches. The CDR3 totals 15 residues. The CDR3 DNA reads TGTGCCAGCAGGTACGGACAGGACCATGCGGAGACCCAGTACTTC. This codes for CASRYGQDHAETQYF.

J is TRBJ1-2 and V is TRBV6-2 or TRBV6-3; D not certain. V was shortened by 4 bases and J by 5 bases, with 14 bases between the two germline ends. The CDR3 has 14 amino acids. CDR1 and CDR2 from the germline V gene are MNHEY and SVGEGT. CDR3 sequence: CASSLEGARYGYTF. DNA for the CDR3: TGTGCCAGCAGTTTGGAGGGAGCGAGGTATGGCTACACCTTC.

The sample holds a few counts of this clonotype. The CDR3 DNA reads as TGTGCCAGCAGTTATAGGCCTCAAGAGACCCAGTACTTC. Translated, it gives CASSYRPQETQYF. The chain combines TRBV6-2 or TRBV6-3 with TRBJ2-5; D not resolved. The CDR3 extends over 13 amino acids. V shed 3 bases and J shed 2 bases, with 7 bases lying between them. The germline V gene has CDR1 MNHEY and CDR2 SVGEGT.

This clonotype was seen at least ten times. The CDR3 loop is CASSYRDYEQYF. The CDR3 region has the DNA TGTGCCAGCAGCTACCGGGACTACGAGCAGTACTTC. The V call is TRBV6-2 or TRBV6-3, the J call TRBJ2-7; possibly TRBD2 for D (5 bases). The CDR3 spans 12 residues. V lost 6 bases and J 3 bases, leaving 9 bases between the germline ends. Germline assignment: CDR1 MNHEY and CDR2 SVGEGT.

The sample holds many counts of this clonotype. CDR3 in amino acids: CASSLQLLAGGYEQYF. CDR3 in DNA: TGTGCCAGCAGCTTACAACTTCTAGCGGGAGGCTACGAGCAGTACTTC. This rearrangement joins TRBV11-1 to TRBJ2-7, with 11 bases aligning to TRBD2. After removal of 2 bases from V and 3 bases from J, the junction contained 6 bases not matched to a gene. The CDR3 totals 16 residues. Germline V gives CDR1 SGHAT, CDR2 FQDESV (reference sequence).

This clonotype showed up many times. This chain joins TRBV6-1 and TRBJ1-6; no firm D call. V was pared by 6 bases and J by 9 bases, with 15 bases between. CDR3 size: 14 residues. Germline assignment: CDR1 MNHNS and CDR2 SASEGT. The CDR3 DNA follows: TGTGCCAGCAGCATGAGCCAGCAGCGTTCACCCCTCCACTTT. Protein sequence: CASSMSQQRSPLHF.

This clonotype was seen at least ten times. V gene TRBV28 combines with J gene TRBJ2-3; 9 positions match TRBD2. This CDR3 contains 17 residues. CDR1 is MDHEN and CDR2 is SYDVKM in the germline V gene. Trimming removed 6 bases from V and 0 bases from J; junction bases left unmatched: 10. CDR3 in DNA: TGTGCCAGCAGCCCCTTCAGAGCGGGGGGAAGCACAGATACGCAGTATTTT. Amino acid sequence: CASSPFRAGGSTDTQYF.

This clonotype was recorded at least ten times. The chain is built from TRBV7-2 and TRBJ1-2; 9 bases agree with TRBD1. The CDR3 is 15 amino acids. The trim removed 1 base at V and 5 bases at J, leaving 5 bases unmatched. Germline CDR1 and CDR2: SGHTA and FQGNSA. CDR3 region: CASSLGLGTGYGYTF. The CDR3 DNA sequence: TGTGCCAGCAGCTTAGGTTTAGGGACAGGGTATGGCTACACCTTC.

The chain joins TRBV6-1 to TRBJ2-2; 14 bases fit TRBD2. This CDR3 region has 14 residues. The V segment lost 11 bases and the J segment 7 bases; nucleotides outside the gene matches: 6. CDR1 and CDR2 (germline): MNHNS, SASEGT. In nucleotides, the CDR3 is TGTGCCGTGGGACTAGCGGGAGCCCACGGGGAGCTGTTTTTT. It is translated as CAVGLAGAHGELFF.